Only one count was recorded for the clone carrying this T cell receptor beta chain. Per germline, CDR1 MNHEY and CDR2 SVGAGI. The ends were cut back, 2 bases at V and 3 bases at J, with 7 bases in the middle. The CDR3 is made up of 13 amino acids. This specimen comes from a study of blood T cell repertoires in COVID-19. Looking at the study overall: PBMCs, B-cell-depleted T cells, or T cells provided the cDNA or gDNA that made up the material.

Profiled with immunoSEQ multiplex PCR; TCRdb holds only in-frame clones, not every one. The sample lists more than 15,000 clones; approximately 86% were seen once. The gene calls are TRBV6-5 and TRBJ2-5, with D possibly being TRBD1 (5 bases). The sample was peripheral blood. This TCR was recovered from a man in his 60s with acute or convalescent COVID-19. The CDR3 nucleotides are TGTGCCAGCAGTTACCCGACAGAAGAGACCCAGTACTTC. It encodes CASSYPTEETQYF.